These 6 T cell receptor beta chains originate from one sample sequenced in a study of blood T cell repertoires in COVID-19 (dated by TCRdb to about 2020). The receptor library was made with the immunoSEQ multiplex PCR assay. The source is immuneACCESS, and TCRdb retained only in-frame sequences with V and J called. Part of the clones is not carried over; for the studies checked, unresolved V genes explain less than half of this, and the remainder is unexplained. Here the sample has roughly 66,000 clones; approximately 82% occur a single time. Clones ranked in the top ten supply under 8% of the sample. Sequencing used peripheral blood. Receptors were obtained from a man between 60 and 75 years old with acute or convalescent COVID-19.

The gene calls are TRBV7-9 and TRBJ1-2; 10 nucleotides line up with TRBD1. The CDR3 is 16 amino acids. J gave up 3 bases and V 4 bases, and 8 bases lay outside the gene matches. Germline lookup yields CDR1 SEHNR and CDR2 FQNEAQ (reference sequence). CDR3 loop: CASSSYPGQGDYGYTF. DNA for the CDR3: TGTGCCAGCAGCTCGTACCCAGGACAGGGGGACTATGGCTACACCTTC.

The chain employs TRBV11-3 and TRBJ2-5; 8 nucleotides line up with TRBD2. CDR1 and CDR2 from the germline V gene are SGHNT and YENEEA. V shed 0 bases, J shed 2 bases, and the junction held 2 bases outside the gene matches. The CDR3 length is 15 residues. CDR3: CASSLDGGGQETQYF. CDR3 sequence (DNA): TGTGCCAGCAGCTTAGATGGCGGGGGGCAAGAGACCCAGTACTTC.

The gene calls are TRBV7-2 and TRBJ1-1, with D perhaps TRBD1 (6 bases). Germline V gene sequence: CDR1 SGHTA, CDR2 FQGNSA. The CDR3 sequence is 16 residues long. Trimming took 5 bases from V and 1 from J, leaving 17 bases between them. The CDR3 nucleotides are TGTGCCAGCAGCCGTTTACCCCAGGGGCAGAACACTGAAGCTTTCTTT. This sequence encodes CASSRLPQGQNTEAFF.

The genes are TRBV5-4 and TRBJ1-2; 11 nucleotides line up with TRBD1. Per the germline V gene, CDR1 is SGHNT and CDR2 is YYREEE (reference sequence). J lost 2 bases, V lost 4 bases, and 4 bases had no gene match. The CDR3 consists of 15 residues. The CDR3 DNA is TGTGCCAGCAGCCATCGGGACAGGGGGAACTATGGCTACACCTTC. It encodes CASSHRDRGNYGYTF.

The chain employs TRBV30 and TRBJ2-7; 9 bases are a match to TRBD1. V was pared by 1 base and J by 0 bases, with 4 bases of the junction left unmatched. The length of the CDR3 is 15 residues. The germline V gene has CDR1 GTSNPN and CDR2 SVGIG (reference sequence). DNA of the CDR3: TGTGCCTGGAGTGCGGGACAGGGACTCTCCTACGAGCAGTACTTC. Its protein is CAWSAGQGLSYEQYF.

V and J are TRBV19 and TRBJ1-1; no reliable D call. Germline V gene sequence: CDR1 LNHDA, CDR2 SQIVND (reference sequence). This CDR3 comprises 13 residues. V dropped 5 bases and J dropped 0 bases, with 7 bases sitting between them. CDR3 DNA: TGTGCCAGTAGTGAGGATTTGAACACTGAAGCTTTCTTT. It codes for CASSEDLNTEAFF.